This TCR beta chain appears in the sequencing data of a study of blood T cell repertoires in COVID-19. Study as a whole: Acute and convalescent COVID-19 samples came from the United States, Italy and Spain. The cDNA or gDNA used as material had been derived from T cells, B-cell-depleted T cells, or PBMCs.

Produced via immunoSEQ multiplex PCR; TCRdb's table is partial and in-frame only. The data contain some 250,000 clones, more than 75% of them singletons. The CDR3 is made up of 15 amino acids. Trimming took 2 bases from V and 0 from J, leaving 10 bases between them. CDR1 and CDR2 from the germline V gene are SGHRS and YFSETQ. Sample: peripheral blood. This clonotype was sampled from a woman in her 30s who had recovered from COVID-19. This chain links TRBV5-1 with TRBJ2-3; D possibly corresponds to TRBD2 (6 bases). CDR3 coding DNA: TGCGCCAGCAGCTTAGGGACTCCTAGCACAGATACGCAGTATTTT. Its protein is CASSLGTPSTDTQYF.